A selection of T cell receptor beta chains follows, all from one sample in a study of blood T cell repertoires in COVID-19. Sequencing used immunoSEQ multiplex PCR; TCRdb keeps in-frame clones, though not all of them. In the table there are fewer than 250,000 clones, around four fifths of which are singletons. Sample: peripheral blood. The receptors shown here come from a woman between 50 and 59 years old with acute or convalescent COVID-19. Both conserved end residues are part of each CDR3. The D gene is left open where the match is weak.

v_call: TRBV27; d_call: -; cdr3_aa: CASSLRGMETQYF
v_call: TRBV6-5; d_call: -; cdr3_aa: CASRGEGAYNSPLHF
v_call: TRBV18; d_call: TRBD2; cdr3_aa: CASSPRQLASTSSYNEQFF
v_call: TRBV2; d_call: -; cdr3_aa: CATAPRSDYGYTF
v_call: TRBV3-1/TRBV3-2; d_call: TRBD2; cdr3_aa: CASSPRTSEVDEQFF
v_call: TRBV27; d_call: TRBD1; cdr3_aa: CASSLTGQVGSPLHF
v_call: TRBV21-1; d_call: -; cdr3_aa: CASSKAGTGGIQPQHF
v_call: TRBV15; d_call: -; cdr3_aa: CATGGAGNIQYF
v_call: TRBV7-6; d_call: -; cdr3_aa: CASSLRAGWRGEAFF
v_call: TRBV6-5; d_call: TRBD2; cdr3_aa: CASSPSGSYEQYF
v_call: TRBV19; d_call: -; cdr3_aa: CASWGGATGELFF
v_call: TRBV2; d_call: TRBD2; cdr3_aa: CASSVGLASYEQYF
v_call: TRBV24-1; d_call: -; cdr3_aa: CATSEGGGRDYNEQFF
v_call: TRBV5-1; d_call: TRBD2; cdr3_aa: CASSLIAGGNEQYF
v_call: TRBV18; d_call: -; cdr3_aa: CASSPGTDYNEQFF
v_call: TRBV5-1; d_call: TRBD1; cdr3_aa: CASSSDPGQALLEQYF
v_call: TRBV10-3; d_call: TRBD1; cdr3_aa: CAIRGYGTGDTGYTF
v_call: TRBV6-1; d_call: TRBD1; cdr3_aa: CASSDRQGFTEAFF
v_call: TRBV6-1; d_call: TRBD2; cdr3_aa: CASSESLAVLPRVGLFF
v_call: TRBV11-2; d_call: TRBD2; cdr3_aa: CASSPLRLAGERETQYF
v_call: TRBV7-9; d_call: TRBD2; cdr3_aa: CASSPLAGGHGELFF
v_call: TRBV10-2; d_call: -; cdr3_aa: CASIEGTQSNQPQHF
v_call: TRBV12-3/TRBV12-4; d_call: -; cdr3_aa: CASSLSRGELFF
v_call: TRBV29-1; d_call: TRBD2; cdr3_aa: CSVDSVQAGVGEQYF
v_call: TRBV4-1; d_call: TRBD2; cdr3_aa: CASSQELAGGSYEQYF
v_call: TRBV24-1; d_call: -; cdr3_aa: CATRGTGLTDTQYF
v_call: TRBV5-6; d_call: TRBD2; cdr3_aa: CASSLASASGSKLHEQFF
v_call: TRBV27; d_call: -; cdr3_aa: CASSFGTPSTDTQYF
v_call: TRBV19; d_call: -; cdr3_aa: CASSMRENTEAFF
v_call: TRBV24-1; d_call: -; cdr3_aa: CATRAGGRETQYF
v_call: TRBV6-5; d_call: -; cdr3_aa: CASTLTGTNYGYTF
v_call: TRBV3-1/TRBV3-2; d_call: TRBD2; cdr3_aa: CASSQRLAGGYYNEQFF
v_call: TRBV2; d_call: TRBD1; cdr3_aa: CASRGDSENQPQHF
v_call: TRBV5-8; d_call: -; cdr3_aa: CASRRPNPYNEQFF
v_call: TRBV4-1; d_call: TRBD1; cdr3_aa: CASSHPGQGNYEQYF
v_call: TRBV2; d_call: -; cdr3_aa: CASNLDRNTGELFF
v_call: TRBV2; d_call: TRBD2; cdr3_aa: CASRPGTSGYNEQFF
v_call: TRBV3-1/TRBV3-2; d_call: -; cdr3_aa: CASSSGTYAEETQYF
v_call: TRBV18; d_call: -; cdr3_aa: CASSPLSQAPKLFF
v_call: TRBV13; d_call: TRBD2; cdr3_aa: CASSSRGAGVLSEQFF
v_call: TRBV6-5; d_call: TRBD2; cdr3_aa: CASSYVASGGLEQYF
v_call: TRBV24-1; d_call: -; cdr3_aa: CATSDGADTEAFF
v_call: TRBV3-1/TRBV3-2; d_call: TRBD1; cdr3_aa: CASSPGTGAYILYEQYF
v_call: TRBV18; d_call: -; cdr3_aa: CASSLRVQETQYF
v_call: TRBV7-8; d_call: -; cdr3_aa: CASSTPGVNTEAFF
v_call: TRBV28; d_call: -; cdr3_aa: CVTEGAPTDTQYF
v_call: TRBV12-3/TRBV12-4; d_call: TRBD2; cdr3_aa: CASSPSGDEQFF
v_call: TRBV7-2; d_call: -; cdr3_aa: CASSLARAGYGYTF
v_call: TRBV6-5; d_call: TRBD2; cdr3_aa: CASSYSPTSADTQYF
v_call: TRBV28; d_call: TRBD2; cdr3_aa: CASSPLPGLARRTDTQYF